This T cell receptor (beta chain) was captured in a study of T-cell reconstitution after alpha-beta-depleted transplantation in children. The library targeted TCRbeta and was prepared with unique molecular identifiers. TCRdb used MiXCR to reprocess the PCR reads, holding one entry per CDR3 protein. Altogether roughly 200,000 distinct CDR3 sequences are present, roughly 8.1% being singletons, with the ten largest covering 35% to 45%. Between the trimmed V and J ends, which lost 3 bases and 9 bases, there was a span of 15 bases. CDR3 length equals 15 residues. Comment on this clonotype: Its antigen is not identified.

Study conclusions and caveats: A year had passed since transplant, and T-cell counts and diversity by then came mostly from newly produced T cells. Expanded clones from the graft, numbering several hundred, reportedly supplied alpha-beta T cells about two months after transplant.

The source of this sequence is a male patient between 2 and 10 years old who had a stem cell transplant for acute myeloid leukemia, so the T cells may come from the graft donor. The sample was PBMCs, mostly from graft donor cells, taken 360 days after TCRalphabeta/CD19-depleted stem cell transplant. This chain joins TRBV12-3 or TRBV12-4 and TRBJ1-6; D may be TRBD1 (6 bases). CDR3 sequence (DNA): TGTGCCAGCAGTTTTCTGGACAGCCGCCGTTCACCCCTCCACTTT. It translates to CASSFLDSRRSPLHF.